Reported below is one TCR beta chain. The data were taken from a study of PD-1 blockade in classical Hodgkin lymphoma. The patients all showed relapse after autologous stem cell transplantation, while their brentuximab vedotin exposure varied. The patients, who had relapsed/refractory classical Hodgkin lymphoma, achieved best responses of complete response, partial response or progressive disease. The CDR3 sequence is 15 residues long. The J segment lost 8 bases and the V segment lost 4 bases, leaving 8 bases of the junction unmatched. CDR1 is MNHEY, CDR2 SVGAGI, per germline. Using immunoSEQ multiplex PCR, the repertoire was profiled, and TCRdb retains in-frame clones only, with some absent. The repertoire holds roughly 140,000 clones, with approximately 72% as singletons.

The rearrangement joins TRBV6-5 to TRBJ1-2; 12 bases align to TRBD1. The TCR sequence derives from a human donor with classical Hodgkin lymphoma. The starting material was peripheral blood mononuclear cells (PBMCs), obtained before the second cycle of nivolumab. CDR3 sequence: CASSWPGQGARGYTF. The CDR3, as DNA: TGTGCCAGCAGTTGGCCGGGACAGGGGGCACGCGGCTACACCTTC.